Here is one T cell receptor beta chain with its context. The sample belongs to a study of T-cell reconstitution after alpha-beta-depleted transplantation in children. The V gene end was trimmed by 4 bases and the J gene end by 2 bases; junction bases not matched to a gene: 3. The CDR3 consists of 15 residues. CDR1 is SGDLS and CDR2 is YYNGEE in the germline V gene. Unique molecular identifiers tagged the TCRbeta library. TCRdb re-called the PCR reads with MiXCR, one entry per CDR3 protein. The sample lists some 150,000 distinct CDR3 sequences; 8% to 10% were seen once. Sequenced material: PBMCs, mostly from graft donor cells, taken 180 days after TCRalphabeta/CD19-depleted stem cell transplant. This TCR came from a female patient aged 2-9 years who had a stem cell transplant for congenital amegakaryocytic thrombocytopenia, so the T cells may come from the graft donor. The chain uses TRBV9 and TRBJ2-1; 10 bases are shared with TRBD2. CDR3 DNA sequence: TGTGCCAGCAGCCCCACTAGCGGGACCTACAATGAGCAGTTCTTC. Residues: CASSPTSGTYNEQFF. Together with reference TRBV9 and TRBJ2-1, the CDR3 gives the full variable domain: DSGVTQTPKHLITATGQRVTLRCSPRSGDLSVYWYQQSLDQGLQFLIQYYNGEERAKGNILERFSAQQFPDLHSELNLSSLELGDSALYFCASSPTSGTYNEQFFGPGTRLTVL.